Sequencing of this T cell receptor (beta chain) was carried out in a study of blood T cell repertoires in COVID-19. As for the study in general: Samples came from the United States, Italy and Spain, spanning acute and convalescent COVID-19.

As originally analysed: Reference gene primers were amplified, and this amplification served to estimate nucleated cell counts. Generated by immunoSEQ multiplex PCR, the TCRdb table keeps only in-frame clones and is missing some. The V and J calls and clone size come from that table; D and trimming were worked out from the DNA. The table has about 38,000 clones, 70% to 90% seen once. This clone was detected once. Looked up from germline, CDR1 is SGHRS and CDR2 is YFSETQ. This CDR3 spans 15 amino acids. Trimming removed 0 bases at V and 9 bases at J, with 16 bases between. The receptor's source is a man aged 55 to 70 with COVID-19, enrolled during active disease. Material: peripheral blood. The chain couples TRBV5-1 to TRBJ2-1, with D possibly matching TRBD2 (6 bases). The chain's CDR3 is CASSLAVLGRGEQFF. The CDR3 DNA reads TGCGCCAGCAGCTTGGCGGTTTTGGGGCGGGGTGAGCAGTTCTTC.